This entry describes one TCR beta chain. What it binds is not known. This record belongs to a study of T cell responses to AZD1222 COVID-19 vaccine. Study-level background: Second doses at about 4 or about 12 weeks were pooled.

Clones were sequenced by immunoSEQ multiplex PCR, and TCRdb holds only the in-frame ones, with some missing. The sample consists of more than 85,000 clones, 85% to 90% of them appearing once. Study results and caveats: Dominant CD4 TCR responses targeted spike regions 160-218 and 743-854.

Per germline, CDR1 MDHEN and CDR2 SYDVKM. The V segment lost 3 bases and the J segment 4 bases; nucleotides outside the gene matches: 3. The length of the CDR3 is 15 residues. The chain is built from TRBV28 and TRBJ2-3, with TRBD2 identical over 11 bases. The material sequenced was peripheral blood, taken on day 0 of AZD1222 vaccination. The sequence was obtained from an adult in good health. The CDR3 is CASSFLAGGSDTQYF. As DNA, the CDR3 is TGTGCCAGCAGTTTTCTAGCGGGAGGCTCAGATACGCAGTATTTT.